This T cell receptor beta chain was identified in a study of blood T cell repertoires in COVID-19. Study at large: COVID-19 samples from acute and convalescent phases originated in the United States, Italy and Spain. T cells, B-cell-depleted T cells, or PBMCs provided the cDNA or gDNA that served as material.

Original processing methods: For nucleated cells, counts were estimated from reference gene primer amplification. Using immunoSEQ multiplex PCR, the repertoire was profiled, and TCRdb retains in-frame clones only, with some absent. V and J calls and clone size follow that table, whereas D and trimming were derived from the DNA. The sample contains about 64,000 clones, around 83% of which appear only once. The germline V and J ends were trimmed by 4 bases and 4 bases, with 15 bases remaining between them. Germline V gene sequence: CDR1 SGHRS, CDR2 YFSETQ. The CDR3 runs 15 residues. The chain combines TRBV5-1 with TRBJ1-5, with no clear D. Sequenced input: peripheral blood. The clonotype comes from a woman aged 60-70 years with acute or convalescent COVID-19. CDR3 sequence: CASSAGDTGNQPQHF. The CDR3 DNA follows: TGCGCCAGCAGCGCGGGTGATACGGGAAATCAGCCCCAGCATTTT.